These 4 T cell receptor beta chains originate from one sample sequenced in a study of cytomegalovirus exposure and HLA in healthy donors. PCR primers comprised 60 Vbeta and 13 Jbeta primers. Data came from immunoSEQ multiplex PCR; TCRdb stores just in-frame clones and leaves some out. The repertoire consists of about 150,000 clones, with roughly 82% occurring once and the leading ten covering under 8%. Sequenced sample: PBMCs. These receptors all come from a woman aged 50 to 60 in good health and CMV-seropositive.

The chain combines TRBV6-6 with TRBJ2-3, with 9 bases matching TRBD2. The CDR3 length is 16 residues. Per the germline V gene, CDR1 is MNHNY and CDR2 is SVGAGI (reference sequence). V gave up 3 bases and J gave up 4 bases; unmatched junction bases: 8. CDR3 loop: CASSYGGGASADTQYF. CDR3 nucleotides: TGTGCCAGCAGTTATGGCGGGGGGGCTTCCGCAGATACGCAGTATTTT.

This clone was picked up a small number of times. The chain joins TRBV13 to TRBJ2-3; D possibly corresponds to TRBD1 (5 bases). CDR3 length equals 15 residues. Germline V lookup: CDR1 PRHDT, CDR2 FYEKMQ (reference sequence). The ends were cut back, 0 bases at V and 0 bases at J, with 7 bases in the middle. The CDR3 here is CASSLGQGSTDTQYF. The CDR3 DNA reads as TGTGCCAGCAGCTTAGGCCAGGGCAGCACAGATACGCAGTATTTT.

The chain joins TRBV7-9 to TRBJ1-4, with 9 bases aligning to TRBD1. In germline, CDR1 is SEHNR, CDR2 FQNEAQ (reference sequence). CDR3 length equals 16 residues. Germline trimming cut 6 bases from V and 3 bases from J; bases unmatched to any gene: 8. The chain's CDR3 is CASSRGQGGPNEKLFF. As DNA, the CDR3 is TGTGCCAGCAGTAGGGGACAGGGTGGGCCTAATGAAAAACTGTTTTTT.

For this clone: Other DNA sequences in this specimen translate into the identical CDR3. This rearrangement joins TRBV4-1 to TRBJ1-1; unclear D gene. Trimming shortened V by 0 bases and J by 0 bases, and 11 bases separated the two germline ends. This CDR3 is 16 amino acids long. Per the germline V gene, CDR1 is MGHRA and CDR2 is YSYEKL. CDR3 protein: CASSQEPGQMNTEAFF. In DNA form, the CDR3 reads TGCGCCAGCAGCCAAGAGCCAGGCCAAATGAACACTGAAGCTTTCTTT.